These 19 T cell receptor beta chains originate from one sample sequenced in a study of T cells after yellow fever vaccination. TCRdb fed the 5' RACE reads into MiXCR, producing one record per CDR3 protein. The data show some 350,000 distinct CDR3 sequences, about 4% seen once. The sequencing used PBMCs, collected 5 days after the yellow fever booster vaccination. The receptor set was obtained from a man between 18 and 29 years old who received the YFV17D yellow fever vaccine.

The chain recombines TRBV6-5 with TRBJ1-2; D gene ambiguous. The germline V and J ends were trimmed by 6 bases and 13 bases, with 18 bases remaining between them. The length of the CDR3 is 12 residues. CDR1 is MNHEY and CDR2 is SVGAGI in the germline V gene. CDR3 loop: CASSLTRQILTF. For the CDR3, the DNA is TGTGCCAGCAGCCTAACCCGGCAGATCCTCACCTTC.

This clonotype was counted only a few times. This rearrangement joins TRBV12-3 or TRBV12-4 to TRBJ2-4; D is uncertain. Trimming shortened V by 7 bases and J by 3 bases, and 7 bases separated the two germline ends. The CDR3 extends over 12 amino acids. CDR3 sequence reads: CASTWGKNIQYF. The CDR3 nucleotides are TGTGCCAGCACCTGGGGCAAAAACATTCAGTACTTC.

This clonotype was observed a few times. The V gene is TRBV4-1, the J gene TRBJ1-3; a possible D gene is TRBD1 (6 bases). Germline V gives CDR1 MGHRA, CDR2 YSYEKL. CDR3 length equals 15 residues. The V and J ends lost 8 bases and 0 bases respectively, with 14 bases between them. The CDR3 region has the DNA TGCGCCAGCCGGACAGTGGGAGGCTCTGGAAACACCATATATTTT. Protein product: CASRTVGGSGNTIYF.

This clonotype was seen ten or more times. The chain recombines TRBV5-1 with TRBJ2-7, with D tentatively TRBD2 (7 bases). CDR3 size: 15 residues. Per germline, CDR1 SGHRS and CDR2 YFSETQ. The ends were cut back, 0 bases at V and 2 bases at J, with 12 bases in the middle. DNA for the CDR3: TGCGCCAGCAGCTTGGCCGGCGGGGGCACCTACGAGCAGTACTTC. As protein: CASSLAGGGTYEQYF.

This clonotype turned up a few times. J is TRBJ1-1 and V is TRBV12-3 or TRBV12-4; 8 nucleotides agree with TRBD1. Germline trimming cut 6 bases from V and 7 bases from J; bases unmatched to any gene: 13. The CDR3 has 15 residues. The CDR3: CASRPGGAEVIEAFF. In nucleotides, the CDR3 is TGTGCCAGCAGGCCAGGGGGCGCGGAGGTCATTGAAGCTTTCTTT.

This clonotype was found many times. Here the CDR3 DNA reads TGTGCCAGCACCACGGGACGGATGAACACTGAAGCTTTCTTT. Amino acid sequence: CASTTGRMNTEAFF. This rearrangement joins TRBV12-3 or TRBV12-4 to TRBJ1-1; D is possibly TRBD1 (5 bases). The CDR3 loop spans 14 amino acids. V lost 7 bases and J lost 0, with 12 bases in between.

This clonotype was counted many times. The chain employs TRBV6-5 and TRBJ2-7, with D perhaps matching TRBD1 (6 bases). V was shortened by 8 bases and J by 6 bases, with 14 bases between the two germline ends. The germline gives CDR1 MNHEY, CDR2 SVGAGI. The CDR3 consists of 12 residues. The DNA of the CDR3 is TGTGCCAGCGGGTACAGGGTTGGCGAGCAGTACTTC. It is translated as CASGYRVGEQYF.

The chain carries TRBV5-1 and TRBJ2-3; D is unresolved. CDR3 length: 16 amino acids. Germline-derived CDR1 and CDR2 are SGHRS and YFSETQ. V lost 0 bases and J 0 bases, leaving 11 bases between the germline ends. CDR3 loop: CASSLVRKSSTDTQYF. In DNA form, the CDR3 reads TGCGCCAGCAGCTTGGTGCGGAAATCTAGCACAGATACGCAGTATTTT.

This clonotype showed up many times. The chain combines TRBV5-6 with TRBJ2-7, with no clear D. Germline V CDR1 and CDR2: SGHDT, YYEEEE. CDR3 length equals 15 residues. Trimming removed 0 bases at V and 1 base at J, with 11 bases between. This CDR3 is CASSLALGVSYEQYV. In nucleotides, the CDR3 is TGTGCCAGCAGCTTGGCGCTCGGTGTATCCTACGAGCAGTACGTC.

The chain carries TRBV6-5 and TRBJ2-5, with no clear D. The CDR3 runs to 14 residues. CDR1 is MNHEY, CDR2 SVGAGI, per germline. The ends were cut back, 7 bases at V and 4 bases at J, with 16 bases in the middle. The CDR3 bases are TGTGCCAGCAACCCGGGTCCCAGGATAGAGACCCAGTACTTC. The encoded protein is CASNPGPRIETQYF.

This clonotype was observed many times. The gene calls are TRBV6-1 and TRBJ2-3, with 9 positions matching TRBD1. The CDR3 spans 14 residues. With 5 bases clipped from V and 6 bases from J, the junction kept 6 bases outside the gene matches. The germline V gene encodes CDR1 MNHNS and CDR2 SASEGT. CDR3 nucleotide sequence: TGTGCCAGCAGTTTGACAGGGGGAAGCGATACGCAGTATTTT. Translating it yields CASSLTGGSDTQYF.

The chain is built from TRBV5-1 and TRBJ2-7; D unclear. Germline V gene lookup returns CDR1 SGHRS and CDR2 YFSETQ. The CDR3 has 14 amino acids. V dropped 2 bases and J dropped 3 bases, with 12 bases sitting between them. As DNA, the CDR3 is TGCGCCAGCAGCTTATATCTCCGAAACTACGAGCAGTACTTC. Translating it yields CASSLYLRNYEQYF.

The V and J genes are TRBV6-5 and TRBJ1-1, with 7 bases matching TRBD1. Germline V CDR1 and CDR2: MNHEY, SVGAGI. V lost 4 bases to trimming and J lost 2 bases; unmatched junction nucleotides: 7. The CDR3 spans 15 residues. The CDR3 spells CASSSRGEVNTEAFF. CDR3 sequence (DNA): TGTGCCAGCAGTTCCAGGGGGGAAGTTAACACTGAAGCTTTCTTT.

The table lists this clonotype with a few counts. The rearrangement uses TRBV24-1 and TRBJ1-2; D is ambiguous. V dropped 1 base and J dropped 7 bases, with 6 bases sitting between them. This CDR3 contains 12 residues. From germline, CDR1 is KGHDR and CDR2 SFDVKD. The CDR3 DNA reads TGTGCCACCAGTGATTTCTGGGCTGGCTACACCTTC. It codes for CATSDFWAGYTF.

In this sample, this clonotype turned up many times. V gene TRBV19 combines with J gene TRBJ1-1; 9 bases are shared with TRBD1. V shed 6 bases, J shed 7 bases, and the junction held 6 bases outside the gene matches. The CDR3 is 13 amino acids. Germline V gives CDR1 LNHDA, CDR2 SQIVND (reference sequence). In DNA, the CDR3 is TGTGCCAGTAGGACAGGGGGAAGTCTTGAAGCTTTCTTT. Translating gives CASRTGGSLEAFF. The entire variable domain, with the rest obtained from reference TRBV19 and TRBJ1-1, is as follows: DGGITQSPKYLFRKEGQNVTLSCEQNLNHDAMYWYRQDPGQGLRLIYYSQIVNDFQKGDIAEGYSVSREKKESFPLTVTSAQKNPTAFYLCASRTGGSLEAFFGQGTRLTVV.

This clonotype occurred a few times. The V call is TRBV7-9, the J call TRBJ1-2; 7 nucleotides match TRBD1. V gave up 3 bases and J gave up 7 bases; unmatched junction bases: 8. The CDR3 has 14 residues. Per the germline V gene, CDR1 is SEHNR and CDR2 is FQNEAQ (reference sequence). The CDR3 bases are TGTGCCAGCAGCTTTTTCGAGGGGGCATTTGGCTACACCTTC. It specifies CASSFFEGAFGYTF.

This clonotype has ten or more counts. This chain connects TRBV5-1 to TRBJ2-5; D gene unclear. Germline V gives CDR1 SGHRS, CDR2 YFSETQ. V lost 4 bases to trimming and J lost 1 base, with 8 bases between them. The CDR3 spans 13 residues. CDR3 loop: CASSPDTQETQYF. The CDR3 DNA follows: TGCGCCAGCAGCCCTGACACCCAAGAGACCCAGTACTTC.

This clonotype was detected ten times or more. The rearrangement joins TRBV6-5 to TRBJ2-2, with TRBD2 as a possible D gene (6 bases). The germline V gene encodes CDR1 MNHEY and CDR2 SVGAGI. The V end lost 6 bases, the J end lost 5 bases, and 10 bases lay between the germline ends. This CDR3 is built from 13 residues. CDR3 DNA: TGTGCCAGCAGGGAGGGGTGGACCGGGGAGCTGTTTTTT. This sequence encodes CASREGWTGELFF.

The rearrangement uses TRBV5-1 and TRBJ1-2; D is undetermined. The ends were cut back, 0 bases at V and 4 bases at J, with 7 bases in the middle. The CDR3 runs 13 residues. Germline-derived CDR1 and CDR2 are SGHRS and YFSETQ. The CDR3: CASSLGTFYGYTF. The CDR3 DNA follows: TGCGCCAGCAGCTTGGGGACGTTCTATGGCTACACCTTC.